A single TCR beta chain is shown here with its context. Methods used by the authors: Amplified reference gene primers provided the basis for estimating nucleated cell counts. This table comes from immunoSEQ multiplex PCR, and its TCRdb copy is limited to in-frame clones, with some not included. That table supplies the V and J calls and clone size; D and trimming were determined from the DNA. The sample yields some 150,000 clones, over 60% seen once. This sample was included in a study of blood T cell repertoires in COVID-19. The source is a woman older than 75 with active or convalescent COVID-19. The sequencing sample was made of peripheral blood.

The CDR3 DNA sequence: TGTGCCAGCAGCACATCAACAGGGACCGGGGAGCTGTTTTTT. Amino acid sequence: CASSTSTGTGELFF. The chain couples TRBV7-9 to TRBJ2-2; perhaps TRBD1 as D (6 bases). Per germline, CDR1 SEHNR and CDR2 FQNEAQ (reference sequence). This CDR3 comprises 14 residues. The V end lost 5 bases, the J end lost 5 bases, and 12 bases lay between the germline ends.